This T cell receptor (beta chain) was identified during a study of blood T cell repertoires in COVID-19. The overall study: Acute and convalescent COVID-19 samples came from the United States, Italy and Spain. T cells, B-cell-depleted T cells, or PBMCs supplied cDNA or gDNA.

In the source study's methods: Reference gene primer amplification gave estimated nucleated cell counts. Sequencing was performed with immunoSEQ multiplex PCR; in TCRdb, only in-frame clones are kept and a portion is missing. That table is the source of V, J and clone size, and D and trimming were worked out from the DNA. The top ten clones hold 0.8% to 0.95% of a sample with about 200,000 clones, approximately 86% of them seen once. About this clone: The same CDR3 is also encoded by other DNA sequences in this sample.

Germline-derived CDR1 and CDR2 are WNHNN and SYGVQD (reference sequence). The V gene end was trimmed by 5 bases and the J gene end by 5 bases; junction bases not matched to a gene: 3. The CDR3 length is 13 residues. Sequencing used peripheral blood. The V gene is TRBV10-1, the J gene TRBJ2-5; 9 bases agree with TRBD1. The TCR originated in a man aged 60-69 years with COVID-19, enrolled during active disease. Written as DNA, the CDR3 is TGCGCCAGCAGTCGGACAGGGGACGAGACCCAGTACTTC. This gives the protein CASSRTGDETQYF.